What follows are 9 T cell receptor beta chains derived from one specimen sequenced in a study of radiation and T cells in renal cell carcinoma. As to time point: baseline pretreatment blood. The treatment here: 15 Gy SBRT to primary tumor, nephrectomy 4 weeks later. The method was immunoSEQ multiplex PCR; TCRdb's version includes in-frame clones alone and lacks a portion of them. The repertoire has 150,000 or so clones, about 87% of them found once; the top ten carry around 4.1%. Sample: blood, taken from a patient whose treatment included radiotherapy and nephrectomy. All receptors derive from an older woman with renal cell carcinoma.

In this sample, this clone turned up once. The genes are TRBV25-1 and TRBJ1-4; no clear D. The CDR3 runs to 14 residues. Germline loops: CDR1 MGHDK, CDR2 SYGVNS. Deletions cut 1 base from V and 7 bases from J, with 10 bases between. CDR3 sequence reads: CASSESKKTEKLFF. Written as DNA, the CDR3 is TGTGCCAGCAGTGAATCGAAGAAGACTGAAAAACTGTTTTTT. The complete variable domain, with remaining parts taken from reference TRBV25-1 and TRBJ1-4, reads EADIYQTPRYLVIGTGKKITLECSQTMGHDKMYWYQQDPGMELHLIHYSYGVNSTEKGDLSSESTVSRIRTEHFPLTLESARPSHTSQYLCASSESKKTEKLFFGSGTQLSVL.

The V call is TRBV6-5, the J call TRBJ1-1; D gene unclear. Trimming took 6 bases from V and 6 from J, leaving 20 bases between them. This CDR3 comprises 15 residues. Germline CDR1 MNHEY, CDR2 SVGAGI. The CDR3 DNA reads as TGTGCCAGCAGGATCGAGGGAACGGGAATGGCTGAAGCTTTCTTT. Translated: CASRIEGTGMAEAFF.

This clone appeared a single time. The rearrangement uses TRBV11-3 and TRBJ2-7; tentative D call: TRBD2 (6 bases). Trimming took off 3 bases at V and 7 bases at J, with 7 bases between the two ends. Germline assignment: CDR1 SGHNT and CDR2 YENEEA. The CDR3 is made up of 11 amino acids. CDR3 amino acids: CASSFRGEQYF. The DNA for the CDR3 is TGTGCCAGCAGCTTCCGGGGGGAGCAGTACTTC.

The rearrangement uses TRBV19 and TRBJ1-2; possibly TRBD1 for D (5 bases). This CDR3 region has 11 residues. The germline CDR1 and CDR2 sequences are LNHDA and SQIVND (reference sequence). V was clipped by 6 bases and J by 6 bases, with 8 bases between them. The CDR3 loop reads CASRRTNGYTF. DNA for the CDR3: TGTGCCAGTAGAAGGACAAATGGCTACACCTTC.

The chain links TRBV27 to TRBJ2-1; no clear D. This CDR3 is built from 14 residues. Germline V gene sequence: CDR1 MNHEY, CDR2 SMNVEV (reference sequence). The V end was cut by 7 bases, the J end by 4 bases, with 14 bases between. The CDR3 sequence: CASTPQKGYNEQFF. As DNA, the CDR3 is TGTGCCAGCACCCCTCAAAAGGGTTACAATGAGCAGTTCTTC.

The chain employs TRBV7-2 and TRBJ2-1; TRBD2 aligns across 8 bases. Germline V lookup: CDR1 SGHTA, CDR2 FQGNSA. The CDR3 extends over 16 amino acids. The ends lost 5 bases at V and 3 bases at J; junction bases unmatched: 9. DNA for the CDR3: TGTGCCAGCAGCGAGTCGGCGGGGGGCTACTACAATGAGCAGTTCTTC. Its protein product is CASSESAGGYYNEQFF.

CDR3 amino acids: CASSLGRDRVRDEQFF. The CDR3 DNA reads as TGTGCCAGCAGTCTCGGACGGGACAGGGTTCGCGATGAGCAGTTCTTC. V gene TRBV28 combines with J gene TRBJ2-1, with 9 bases identical to TRBD1. This CDR3 comprises 16 residues. J gave up 8 bases and V 5 bases, and 13 bases lay outside the gene matches. CDR1 is MDHEN and CDR2 is SYDVKM in the germline V gene.

The table lists this clone with a few counts. The chain employs TRBV7-6 and TRBJ2-5, with a tentative D call TRBD2 (7 bases). CDR1 is SGHVS, CDR2 FNYEAQ, per germline. The ends were cut back, 1 base at V and 5 bases at J, with 17 bases in the middle. The CDR3 length is 16 residues. CDR3 loop: CASSLGGGGPAETQYF. The CDR3 bases are TGTGCCAGCAGCTTAGGGGGCGGGGGCCCCGCGGAGACCCAGTACTTC.

The CDR3 nucleotides are TGTGCCAGCAGCCCCTCCTATAATTCACCCCTCCACTTT. The encoded protein is CASSPSYNSPLHF. The V gene is TRBV7-3, the J gene TRBJ1-6, with D uncertain. V was trimmed by 5 bases and J by 0 bases, leaving 2 bases between them. CDR3 length: 13 residues. Germline assignment: CDR1 SGHTA and CDR2 FQGTGA.